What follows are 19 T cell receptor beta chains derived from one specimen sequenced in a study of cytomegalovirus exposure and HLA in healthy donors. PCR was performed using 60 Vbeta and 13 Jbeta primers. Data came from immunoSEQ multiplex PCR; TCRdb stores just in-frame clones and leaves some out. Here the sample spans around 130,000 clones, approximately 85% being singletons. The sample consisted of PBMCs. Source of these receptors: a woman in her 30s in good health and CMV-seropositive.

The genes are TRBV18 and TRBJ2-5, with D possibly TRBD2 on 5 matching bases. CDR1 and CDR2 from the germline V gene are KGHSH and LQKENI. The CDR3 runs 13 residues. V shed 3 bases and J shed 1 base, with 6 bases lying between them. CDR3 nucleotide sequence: TGTGCCAGCTCACCCGGGGTCCAAGAGACCCAGTACTTC. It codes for CASSPGVQETQYF. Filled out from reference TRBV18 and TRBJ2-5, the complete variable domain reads NAGVMQNPRHLVRRRGQEARLRCSPMKGHSHVYWYRQLPEEGLKFMVYLQKENIIDESGMPKERFSAEFPKEGPSILRIQQVVRGDSAAYFCASSPGVQETQYFGPGTRLLVL.

The CDR3 DNA sequence: TGTGCCAGCAGCCAATCTGGGAGAGCCTACAATGAGCAGTTCTTC. Translated, it gives CASSQSGRAYNEQFF. The chain links TRBV16 to TRBJ2-1; TRBD2 might be the D (5 bases). The CDR3 consists of 15 residues. V shed 0 bases and J shed 2 bases, with 8 bases lying between them. Germline-derived CDR1 and CDR2 are KGHSY and FQNENV.

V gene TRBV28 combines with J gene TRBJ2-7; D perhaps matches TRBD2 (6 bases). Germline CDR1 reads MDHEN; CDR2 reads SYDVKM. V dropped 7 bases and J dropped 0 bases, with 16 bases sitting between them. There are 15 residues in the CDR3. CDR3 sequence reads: CASTHRWTTSYEQYF. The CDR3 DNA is TGTGCCAGCACCCATCGCTGGACTACCTCCTACGAGCAGTACTTC.

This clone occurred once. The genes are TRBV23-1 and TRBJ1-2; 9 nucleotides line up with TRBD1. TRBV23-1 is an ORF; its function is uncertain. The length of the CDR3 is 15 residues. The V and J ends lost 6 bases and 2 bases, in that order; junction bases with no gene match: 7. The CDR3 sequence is CASREQGARNYGYTF. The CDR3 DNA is TGCGCCAGCAGAGAACAGGGGGCGCGGAACTATGGCTACACCTTC.

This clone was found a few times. The CDR3 is CASRVSSYGYTF. The CDR3 DNA sequence: TGTGCCAGCAGGGTCAGTTCCTATGGCTACACCTTC. This chain connects TRBV6-1 to TRBJ1-2; D uncertain. The germline CDR1 and CDR2 sequences are MNHNS and SASEGT. The V gene lost 6 bases and the J gene lost 4 bases, with 9 bases spanning the gap. CDR3 size: 12 residues.

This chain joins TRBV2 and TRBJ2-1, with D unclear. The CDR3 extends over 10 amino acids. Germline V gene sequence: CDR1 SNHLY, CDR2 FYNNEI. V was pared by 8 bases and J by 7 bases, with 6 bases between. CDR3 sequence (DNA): TGTGCCAGCCTAGGAAATGAGCAGTTCTTC. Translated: CASLGNEQFF.

The CDR3: CASSLMQENTGELFF. CDR3 DNA: TGTGCCAGCAGCTTGATGCAGGAGAACACCGGGGAGCTGTTTTTT. This chain links TRBV5-4 with TRBJ2-2; D ambiguous. Germline V gene data show CDR1 as SGHNT and CDR2 as YYREEE (reference sequence). V was pared by 1 base and J by 1 base, with 8 bases between. This CDR3 is 15 amino acids long.

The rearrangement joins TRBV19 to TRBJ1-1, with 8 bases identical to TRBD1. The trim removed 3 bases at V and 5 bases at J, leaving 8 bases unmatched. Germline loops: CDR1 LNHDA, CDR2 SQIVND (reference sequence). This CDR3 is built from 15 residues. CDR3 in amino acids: CASSITNDRGTEAFF. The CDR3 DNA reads TGTGCCAGTAGTATTACCAATGACAGGGGAACTGAAGCTTTCTTT.

The CDR3 loop is CASSSTGGNTEAFF. CDR3 DNA sequence: TGTGCCAGCAGCTCAACAGGGGGGAACACTGAAGCTTTCTTT. The chain joins TRBV9 to TRBJ1-1; TRBD1 matches at 8 bases. CDR3 size: 14 residues. V gave up 4 bases and J gave up 1 base; unmatched junction bases: 3. Per the germline V gene, CDR1 is SGDLS and CDR2 is YYNGEE.

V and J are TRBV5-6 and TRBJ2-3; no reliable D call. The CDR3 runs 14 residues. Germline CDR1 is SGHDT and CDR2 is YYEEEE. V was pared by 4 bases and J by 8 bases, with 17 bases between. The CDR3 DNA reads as TGTGCCAGCAGCCCCACCCCCACCGGGTCTACGCAGTATTTT. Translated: CASSPTPTGSTQYF.

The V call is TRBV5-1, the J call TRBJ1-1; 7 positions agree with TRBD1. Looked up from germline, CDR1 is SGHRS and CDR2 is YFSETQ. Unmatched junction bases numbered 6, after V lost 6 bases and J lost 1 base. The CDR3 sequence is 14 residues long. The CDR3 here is CASTPGTANTEAFF. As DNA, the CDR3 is TGCGCCAGCACCCCCGGGACAGCGAACACTGAAGCTTTCTTT.

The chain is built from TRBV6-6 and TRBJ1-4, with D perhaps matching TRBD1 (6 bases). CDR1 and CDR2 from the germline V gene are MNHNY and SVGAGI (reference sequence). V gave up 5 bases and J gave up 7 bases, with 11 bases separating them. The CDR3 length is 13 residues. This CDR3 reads CASSGGLGEKLFF. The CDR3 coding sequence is TGTGCCAGCAGTGGGGGCTTAGGTGAAAAACTGTTTTTT.

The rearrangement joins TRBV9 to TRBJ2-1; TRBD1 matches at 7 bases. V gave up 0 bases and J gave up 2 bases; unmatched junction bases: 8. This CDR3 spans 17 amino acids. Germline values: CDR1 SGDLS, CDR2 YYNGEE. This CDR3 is CASSVGVDREPYNEQFF. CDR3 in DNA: TGTGCCAGCAGCGTAGGCGTCGACAGGGAACCCTACAATGAGCAGTTCTTC.

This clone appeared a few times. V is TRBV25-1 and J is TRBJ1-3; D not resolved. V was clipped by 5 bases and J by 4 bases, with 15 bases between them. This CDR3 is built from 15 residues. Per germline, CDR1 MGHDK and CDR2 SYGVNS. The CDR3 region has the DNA TGTGCCAGCAGTCTTGGACTGGCGCACGGAAACACCATATATTTT. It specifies CASSLGLAHGNTIYF.

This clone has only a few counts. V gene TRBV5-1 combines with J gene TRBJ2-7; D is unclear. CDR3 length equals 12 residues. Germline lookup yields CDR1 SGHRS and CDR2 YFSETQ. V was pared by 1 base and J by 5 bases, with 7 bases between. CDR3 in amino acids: CASSLIVDEQYF. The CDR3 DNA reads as TGCGCCAGCAGCTTGATTGTAGACGAGCAGTACTTC.

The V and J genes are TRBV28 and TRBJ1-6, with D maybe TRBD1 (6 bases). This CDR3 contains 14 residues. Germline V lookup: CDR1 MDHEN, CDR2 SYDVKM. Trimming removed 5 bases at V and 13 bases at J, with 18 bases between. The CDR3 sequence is CASSRTGGAIPLHF. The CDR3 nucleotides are TGTGCCAGCAGTCGTACCGGGGGGGCTATCCCCCTCCACTTT. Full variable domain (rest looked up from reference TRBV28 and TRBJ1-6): DVKVTQSSRYLVKRTGEKVFLECVQDMDHENMFWYRQDPGLGLRLIYFSYDVKMKEKGDIPEGYSVSREKKERFSLILESASTNQTSMYLCASSRTGGAIPLHFGNGTRLTVT.

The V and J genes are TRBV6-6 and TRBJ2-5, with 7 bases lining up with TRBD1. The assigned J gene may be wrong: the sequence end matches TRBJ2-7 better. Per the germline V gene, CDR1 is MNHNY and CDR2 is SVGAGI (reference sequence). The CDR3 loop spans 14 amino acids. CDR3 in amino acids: CASSYATGLDEQYF. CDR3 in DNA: TGTGCCAGCAGTTACGCGACAGGGTTGGACGAGCAGTACTTC.

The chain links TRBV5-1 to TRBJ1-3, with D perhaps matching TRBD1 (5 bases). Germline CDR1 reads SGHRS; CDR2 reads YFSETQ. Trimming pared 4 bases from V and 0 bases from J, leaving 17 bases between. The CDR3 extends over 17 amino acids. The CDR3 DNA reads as TGCGCCAGCAGCCCCTTCCCCACGACAGTCTCTGGAAACACCATATATTTT. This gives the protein CASSPFPTTVSGNTIYF.

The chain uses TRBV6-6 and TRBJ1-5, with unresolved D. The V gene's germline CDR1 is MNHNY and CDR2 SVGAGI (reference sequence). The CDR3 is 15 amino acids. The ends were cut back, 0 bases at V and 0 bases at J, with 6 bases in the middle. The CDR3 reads CASSYSSYSNQPQHF. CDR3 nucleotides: TGTGCCAGCAGTTACTCGAGTTATAGCAATCAGCCCCAGCATTTT.